This T cell receptor beta chain was found in a study of siplizumab effects on memory and regulatory T cells. Points from the study as a whole: The suppressive capacity of proliferating Tregs from siplizumab cultures remained unconfirmed. A mean of about 72% of mappable alloreactive CD4+ clones were Treg-derived with siplizumab, compared with 26.9% in controls. Apparently more diverse than memory cells, naive T cells also seemed major alloresponse contributors.

Trimming stripped 2 bases from V and 1 base from J, with 9 bases between. The germline CDR1 and CDR2 sequences are MNHEY and SVGAGI. CDR3 size: 16 residues. As concerns this clone: Its cognate antigen is unknown.

Around 9.1 x 10^4 TCR templates per sample were assayed. Sequencing used immunoSEQ multiplex PCR; TCRdb keeps in-frame clones, though not all of them. The sample shows 75,000 to 95,000 clones, more than 80% of them seen only once. This chain connects TRBV6-5 to TRBJ2-6; D uncertain. The clonotype comes from a human donor in good health. The specimen sequenced was CD4+ T cells sorted from blood. CDR3 nucleotide sequence: TGTGCCAGCAGTTACCTTACACCGTCTGGGGCCAACGTCCTGACTTTC. It specifies CASSYLTPSGANVLTF.